This TCR beta chain was sequenced during a study of T cells in Graves' hyperthyroidism and ophthalmopathy. Study-wide results and limits: Progression to ophthalmopathy was predicted a median of 6.5 months early.

Of note for this clonotype: Its antigen is still unknown.

V dropped 3 bases and J dropped 6 bases, with 9 bases sitting between them. Germline loops: CDR1 SEHNR, CDR2 FQNEAQ (reference sequence). This CDR3 comprises 14 residues. Amplified TCR beta CDR3 regions derived from RNA transcripts. TCR CDR3 underwent first-round RT-PCR with the HTBI primer set. TCRdb ran MiXCR on the multiplex PCR reads and lists one entry per CDR3 protein. The sample holds 600,000 or so distinct CDR3 sequences; 13% to 15% are singletons and the top ten take 7.1%. This clonotype originated in a woman between 18 and 30 years old with Graves' ophthalmopathy. Material for sequencing was blood. The chain combines TRBV7-9 with TRBJ1-6; possible D gene TRBD1, 5 bases. Written as DNA, the CDR3 is TGTGCCAGCAGCTTGACAGATAGTAATTCACCCCTCCACTTT. It specifies CASSLTDSNSPLHF.